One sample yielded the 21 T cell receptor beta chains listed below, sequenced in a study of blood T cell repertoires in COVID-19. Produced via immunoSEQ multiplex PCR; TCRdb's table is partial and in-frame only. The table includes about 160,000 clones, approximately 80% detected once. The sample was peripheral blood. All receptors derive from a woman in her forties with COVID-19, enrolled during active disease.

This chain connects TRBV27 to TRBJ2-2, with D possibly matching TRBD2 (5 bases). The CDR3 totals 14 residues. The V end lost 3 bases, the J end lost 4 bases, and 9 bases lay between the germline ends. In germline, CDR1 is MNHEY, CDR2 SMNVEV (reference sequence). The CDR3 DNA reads TGTGCCAGCAGTTTCTTGGACTCCACCGGGGAGCTGTTTTTT. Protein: CASSFLDSTGELFF.

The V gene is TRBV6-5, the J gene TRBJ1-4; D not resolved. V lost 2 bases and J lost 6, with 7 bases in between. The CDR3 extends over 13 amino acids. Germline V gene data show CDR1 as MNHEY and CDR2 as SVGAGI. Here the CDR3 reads CASSYQLHEKLFF. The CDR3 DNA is TGTGCCAGCAGTTACCAACTACATGAAAAACTGTTTTTT.

The DNA for the CDR3 is TGTGCCAGCAGTGACTCGGGGGGTAGCGGCACAGATACGCAGTATTTT. This codes for CASSDSGGSGTDTQYF. V and J are TRBV6-4 and TRBJ2-3; a weak D match, TRBD2 (6 bases). V dropped 0 bases and J dropped 1 base, with 11 bases sitting between them. The CDR3 covers 16 residues. In germline, CDR1 is MRHNA, CDR2 SNTAGT.

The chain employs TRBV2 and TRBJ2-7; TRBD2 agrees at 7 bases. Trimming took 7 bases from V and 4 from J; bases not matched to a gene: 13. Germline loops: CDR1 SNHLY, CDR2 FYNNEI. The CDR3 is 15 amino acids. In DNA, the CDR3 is TGTGCCAGCAAGCTGCGCGCTACGGGAGGTTACGAGCAGTACTTC. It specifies CASKLRATGGYEQYF. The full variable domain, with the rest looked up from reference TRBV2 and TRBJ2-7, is EPEVTQTPSHQVTQMGQEVILRCVPISNHLYFYWYRQILGQKVEFLVSFYNNEISEKSEIFDDQFSVERPDGSNFTLKIRSTKLEDSAMYFCASKLRATGGYEQYFGPGTRLTVT.

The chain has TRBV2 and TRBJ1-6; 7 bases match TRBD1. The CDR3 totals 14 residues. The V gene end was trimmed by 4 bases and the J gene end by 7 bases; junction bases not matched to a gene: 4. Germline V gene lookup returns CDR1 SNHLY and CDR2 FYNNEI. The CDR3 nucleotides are TGTGCCAGCAGTGGAGGGACAGCAAATTCACCCCTCCACTTT. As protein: CASSGGTANSPLHF.

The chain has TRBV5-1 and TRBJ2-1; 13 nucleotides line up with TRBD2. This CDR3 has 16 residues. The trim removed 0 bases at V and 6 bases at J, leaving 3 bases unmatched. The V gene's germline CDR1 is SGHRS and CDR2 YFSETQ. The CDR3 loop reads CASSLGTSGSTNEQFF. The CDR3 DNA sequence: TGCGCCAGCAGCTTGGGGACTAGCGGGAGCACCAATGAGCAGTTCTTC.

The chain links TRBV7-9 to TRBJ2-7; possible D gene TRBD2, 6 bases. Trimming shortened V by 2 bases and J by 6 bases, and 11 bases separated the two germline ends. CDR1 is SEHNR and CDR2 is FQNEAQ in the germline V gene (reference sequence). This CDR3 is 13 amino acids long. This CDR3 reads CASSLTGVGEQYF. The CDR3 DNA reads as TGTGCCAGCAGCTTAACGGGAGTTGGCGAGCAGTACTTC.

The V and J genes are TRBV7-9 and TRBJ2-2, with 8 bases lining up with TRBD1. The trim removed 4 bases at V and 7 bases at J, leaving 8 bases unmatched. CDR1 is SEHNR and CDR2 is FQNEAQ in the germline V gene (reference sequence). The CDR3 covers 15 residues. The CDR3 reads CASSSRTGLGGELFF. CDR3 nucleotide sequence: TGTGCCAGCAGCTCACGGACAGGGCTTGGCGGGGAGCTGTTTTTT. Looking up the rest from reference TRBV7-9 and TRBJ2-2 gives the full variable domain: DTGVSQNPRHKITKRGQNVTFRCDPISEHNRLYWYRQTLGQGPEFLTYFQNEAQLEKSRLLSDRFSAERPKGSFSTLEIQRTEQGDSAMYLCASSSRTGLGGELFFGEGSRLTVL.

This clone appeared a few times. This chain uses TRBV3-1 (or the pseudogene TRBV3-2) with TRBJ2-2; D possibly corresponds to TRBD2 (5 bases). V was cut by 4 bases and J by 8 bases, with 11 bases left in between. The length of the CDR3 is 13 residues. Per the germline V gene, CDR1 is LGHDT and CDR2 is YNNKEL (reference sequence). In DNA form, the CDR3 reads TGTGCCAGCAGCCGGACTCGGAGTGGGGAGCTGTTTTTT. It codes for CASSRTRSGELFF.

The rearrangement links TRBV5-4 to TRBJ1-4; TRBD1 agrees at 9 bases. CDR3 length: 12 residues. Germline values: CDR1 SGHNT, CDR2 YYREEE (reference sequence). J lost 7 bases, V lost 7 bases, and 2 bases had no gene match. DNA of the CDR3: TGTGCCAGCGGGGGACAGGGTGAAAAACTGTTTTTT. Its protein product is CASGGQGEKLFF.

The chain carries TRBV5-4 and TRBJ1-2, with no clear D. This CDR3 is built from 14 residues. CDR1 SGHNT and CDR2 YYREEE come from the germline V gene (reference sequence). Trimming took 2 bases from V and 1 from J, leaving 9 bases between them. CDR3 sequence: CASSFGGFNYGYTF. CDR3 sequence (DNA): TGTGCCAGCAGCTTCGGAGGTTTTAACTATGGCTACACCTTC. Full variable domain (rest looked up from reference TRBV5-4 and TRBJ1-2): ETGVTQSPTHLIKTRGQQVTLRCSSQSGHNTVSWYQQALGQGPQFIFQYYREEENGRGNFPPRFSGLQFPNYSSELNVNALELDDSALYLCASSFGGFNYGYTFGSGTRLTVV.

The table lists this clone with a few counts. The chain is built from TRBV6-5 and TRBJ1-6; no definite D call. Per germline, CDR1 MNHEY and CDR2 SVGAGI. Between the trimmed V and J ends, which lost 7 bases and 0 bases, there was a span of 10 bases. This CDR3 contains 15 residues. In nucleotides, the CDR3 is TGTGCCAGCACCATAAGTAGCTCCTATAATTCACCCCTCCACTTT. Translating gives CASTISSSYNSPLHF.

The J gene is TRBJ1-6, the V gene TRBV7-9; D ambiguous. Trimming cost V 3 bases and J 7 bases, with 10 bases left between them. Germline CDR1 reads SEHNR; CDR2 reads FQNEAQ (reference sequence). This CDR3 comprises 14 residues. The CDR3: CASSFTEKNSPLHF. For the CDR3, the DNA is TGTGCCAGCAGCTTTACTGAAAAGAATTCACCCCTCCACTTT. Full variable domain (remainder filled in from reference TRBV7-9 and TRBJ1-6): DTGVSQNPRHKITKRGQNVTFRCDPISEHNRLYWYRQTLGQGPEFLTYFQNEAQLEKSRLLSDRFSAERPKGSFSTLEIQRTEQGDSAMYLCASSFTEKNSPLHFGNGTRLTVT.

The CDR3 DNA reads TGTGCCAGCAGTTTAGTGGGGGGAACTTACGAGCAGTACTTC. This translates into CASSLVGGTYEQYF. The chain has TRBV28 and TRBJ2-7, with a weak D call TRBD2 (6 bases). Germline V gene sequence: CDR1 MDHEN, CDR2 SYDVKM. The CDR3 extends over 14 amino acids. Trimming removed 2 bases from V and 4 bases from J, with 12 bases in between.

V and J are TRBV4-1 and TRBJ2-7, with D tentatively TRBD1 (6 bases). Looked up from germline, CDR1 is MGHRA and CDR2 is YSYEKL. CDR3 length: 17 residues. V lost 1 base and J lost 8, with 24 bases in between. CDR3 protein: CASSQAAQGNYELQQYF. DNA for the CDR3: TGCGCCAGCAGCCAAGCGGCACAGGGAAATTACGAGCTTCAGCAGTACTTC.

This chain's CDR3 is CASSVGGLDTEAFF. CDR3 DNA: TGCGCCAGCAGCGTGGGAGGGCTGGACACTGAAGCTTTCTTT. The V gene is TRBV5-1, the J gene TRBJ1-1; D not certain. V lost 4 bases to trimming and J lost 3 bases, with 13 bases between them. This CDR3 comprises 14 residues. Germline V gene sequence: CDR1 SGHRS, CDR2 YFSETQ.

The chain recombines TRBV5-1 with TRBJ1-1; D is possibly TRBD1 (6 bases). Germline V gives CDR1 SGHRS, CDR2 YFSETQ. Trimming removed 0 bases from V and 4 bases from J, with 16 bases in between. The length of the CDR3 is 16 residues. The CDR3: CASSLVAGARGTEAFF. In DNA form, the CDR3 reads TGCGCCAGCAGCTTGGTTGCGGGGGCTCGGGGCACTGAAGCTTTCTTT. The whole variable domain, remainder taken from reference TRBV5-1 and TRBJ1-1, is KAGVTQTPRYLIKTRGQQVTLSCSPISGHRSVSWYQQTPGQGLQFLFEYFSETQRNKGNFPGRFSGRQFSNSRSEMNVSTLELGDSALYLCASSLVAGARGTEAFFGQGTRLTVV.

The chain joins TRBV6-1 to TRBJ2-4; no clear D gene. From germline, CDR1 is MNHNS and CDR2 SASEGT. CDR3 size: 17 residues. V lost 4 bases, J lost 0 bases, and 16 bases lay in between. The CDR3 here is CASSVSYGDLAKNIQYF. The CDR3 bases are TGTGCCAGCAGTGTTAGCTACGGCGACCTAGCCAAAAACATTCAGTACTTC.

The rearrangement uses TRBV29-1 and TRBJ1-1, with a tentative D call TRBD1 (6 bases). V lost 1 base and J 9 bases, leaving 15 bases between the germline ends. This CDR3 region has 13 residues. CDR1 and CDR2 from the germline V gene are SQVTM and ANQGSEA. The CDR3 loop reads CSVEGRGVNKAFF. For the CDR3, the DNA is TGCAGCGTTGAAGGCAGGGGTGTTAACAAAGCTTTCTTT. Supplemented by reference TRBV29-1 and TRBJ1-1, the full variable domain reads SAVISQKPSRDICQRGTSLTIQCQVDSQVTMMFWYRQQPGQSLTLIATANQGSEATYESGFVIDKFPISRPNLTFSTLTVSNMSPEDSSIYLCSVEGRGVNKAFFGQGTRLTVV.

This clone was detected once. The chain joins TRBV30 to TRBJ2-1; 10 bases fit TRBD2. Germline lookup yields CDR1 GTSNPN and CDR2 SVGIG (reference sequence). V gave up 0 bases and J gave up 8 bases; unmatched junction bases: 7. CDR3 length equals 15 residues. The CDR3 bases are TGTGCCTGGAGTGTACCTAGCGGGAGTGAGTATGAGCAGTTCTTC. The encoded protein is CAWSVPSGSEYEQFF.

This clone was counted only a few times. The CDR3 spells CASSPLPGGASSSYEQYF. CDR3 nucleotides: TGTGCCAGCAGCCCCCTCCCTGGGGGGGCCTCCAGCTCCTACGAGCAGTACTTC. The genes are TRBV7-2 and TRBJ2-7; a weak D match, TRBD2 (7 bases). Per the germline V gene, CDR1 is SGHTA and CDR2 is FQGNSA. CDR3 size: 18 residues. With 5 bases removed from V and 0 bases from J, the gap between germline ends came to 23 bases.